This T cell receptor beta chain was documented in a study of cytomegalovirus exposure and HLA in healthy donors. Primers included in the PCR were 60 Vbeta and 13 Jbeta primers. Sequenced by immunoSEQ multiplex PCR; TCRdb stores in-frame clones only, minus some. This table lists around 150,000 clones. The CDR3 spans 14 residues. Between the trimmed V and J ends, which lost 2 bases and 5 bases, there was a span of 13 bases. Germline lookup yields CDR1 SGHRS and CDR2 YFSETQ. Sequenced material: PBMCs. This sequence was found in a woman in her sixties or seventies in good health and CMV-seronegative. The chain uses TRBV5-1 and TRBJ2-5, with D maybe TRBD1 (6 bases). In DNA form, the CDR3 reads TGCGCCAGCAGCTTTTATGGAAGGGGGGAGACCCAGTACTTC. As protein: CASSFYGRGETQYF.